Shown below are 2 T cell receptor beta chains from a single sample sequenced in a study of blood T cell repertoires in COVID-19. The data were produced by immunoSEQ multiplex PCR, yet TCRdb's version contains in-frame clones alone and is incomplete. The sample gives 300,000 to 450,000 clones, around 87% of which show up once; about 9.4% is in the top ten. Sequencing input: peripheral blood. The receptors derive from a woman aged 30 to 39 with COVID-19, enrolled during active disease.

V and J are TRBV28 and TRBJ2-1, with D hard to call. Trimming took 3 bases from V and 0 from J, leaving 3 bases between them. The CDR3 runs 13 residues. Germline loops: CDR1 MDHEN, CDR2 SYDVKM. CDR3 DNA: TGTGCCAGCAGTTTCAGCTCCTACAATGAGCAGTTCTTC. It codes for CASSFSSYNEQFF.

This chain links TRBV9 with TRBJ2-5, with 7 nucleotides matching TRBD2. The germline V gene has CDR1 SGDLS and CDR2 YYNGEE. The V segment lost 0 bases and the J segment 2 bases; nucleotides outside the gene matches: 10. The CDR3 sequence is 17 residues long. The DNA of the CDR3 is TGTGCCAGCAGCGTAGATCCTAGCGGCCTGTCACAAGAGACCCAGTACTTC. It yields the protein CASSVDPSGLSQETQYF.